These 8 T cell receptor beta chains originate from one sample sequenced in a study of OX40 agonist ivuxolimab in advanced cancers. Some clones are missing from TCRdb's copy, which holds only in-frame ones; the method was immunoSEQ multiplex PCR. The repertoire has 97,000 or so clones, nearly 90% of them found once; the top ten carry more than 0.15%. The specimen was CD4+ or CD8+ T cells sorted from blood, collected in a trial of the OX40 agonist ivuxolimab. The receptor source for this set is an adult with an advanced solid tumor such as melanoma, head and neck, liver or kidney cancer.

This clone was detected only once. This chain links TRBV5-6 with TRBJ2-7, with 9 positions matching TRBD1. This CDR3 has 15 amino acids. Germline CDR1 and CDR2: SGHDT and YYEEEE. V was clipped by 1 base and J by 6 bases; unmatched bases: 8. CDR3 nucleotide sequence: TGTGCCAGCAGCTTGCGTACAGGGGGCACCTCCGAGCAGTACTTC. The encoded protein is CASSLRTGGTSEQYF.

The V gene is TRBV5-1, the J gene TRBJ2-6; the match to TRBD1 covers 7 bases. CDR3 length: 18 residues. The V gene end was trimmed by 4 bases and the J gene end by 0 bases; junction bases not matched to a gene: 10. The germline CDR1 and CDR2 sequences are SGHRS and YFSETQ. CDR3 coding DNA: TGCGCCAGCAGCAATCCGGGACAGTTTAGCTCTGGGGCCAACGTCCTGACTTTC. Its translation: CASSNPGQFSSGANVLTF.

V and J are TRBV21-1 and TRBJ2-1; the D call TRBD2 from the table was never checked on the DNA. TRBV21-1 constitutes a pseudogene. The CDR3 is 17 residues long. The CDR3 DNA is TGTGCCAGCAGCAAAGCAAGGCGGGAGCCCTTCTACAATGAGCAGTTCTTC. Amino acids: CASSKARREPFYNEQFF.

The gene calls are TRBV7-8 and TRBJ2-1, with TRBD2 identical over 7 bases. Per germline, CDR1 SGHVS and CDR2 FQNEAQ. Trimming cost V 1 base and J 0 bases; bases outside gene matches: 3. This CDR3 contains 16 residues. This CDR3 reads CASSLESGGSYNEQFF. The DNA for the CDR3 is TGTGCCAGCAGCTTAGAGTCGGGGGGCTCCTACAATGAGCAGTTCTTC.

The chain recombines TRBV5-5 with TRBJ2-6; D gene unclear. Germline V CDR1 and CDR2: SGHKS, YYEKEE (reference sequence). The CDR3 contains 16 residues. The germline V and J ends were trimmed by 4 bases and 1 base, with 12 bases remaining between them. The CDR3 is CASSPGARSGANVLTF. The DNA for the CDR3 is TGTGCCAGCAGCCCCGGCGCCCGGTCTGGGGCCAACGTCCTGACTTTC.

The chain employs TRBV28 and TRBJ2-6; possible D gene TRBD1, 6 bases. The V gene lost 7 bases and the J gene lost 1 base, with 14 bases spanning the gap. The CDR3 loop spans 16 amino acids. Germline assignment: CDR1 MDHEN and CDR2 SYDVKM. The CDR3 nucleotides read TGTGCCAGCAACACATATACAGGGTCTGGGGCCAACGTCCTGACTTTC. Protein: CASNTYTGSGANVLTF.

The gene calls are TRBV6-4 and TRBJ2-2; 7 nucleotides align to TRBD1. The CDR3 runs 15 residues. Germline assignment: CDR1 MRHNA and CDR2 SNTAGT. With V trimmed by 0 bases and J by 4 bases, 2 bases remained unmatched. The CDR3 DNA follows: TGTGCCAGCAGTGACTCCCCAGGGGGCACCGGGGAGCTGTTTTTT. This codes for CASSDSPGGTGELFF.

J is TRBJ2-1 and V is TRBV6-4; D not resolved. The CDR3 contains 13 residues. Trimming left V 4 bases short and J 2 bases short, with 6 bases between. The germline CDR1 and CDR2 sequences are MRHNA and SNTAGT. CDR3 in DNA: TGTGCCAGCAGTGTCCAGCCCTACAATGAGCAGTTCTTC. Amino acid sequence: CASSVQPYNEQFF.